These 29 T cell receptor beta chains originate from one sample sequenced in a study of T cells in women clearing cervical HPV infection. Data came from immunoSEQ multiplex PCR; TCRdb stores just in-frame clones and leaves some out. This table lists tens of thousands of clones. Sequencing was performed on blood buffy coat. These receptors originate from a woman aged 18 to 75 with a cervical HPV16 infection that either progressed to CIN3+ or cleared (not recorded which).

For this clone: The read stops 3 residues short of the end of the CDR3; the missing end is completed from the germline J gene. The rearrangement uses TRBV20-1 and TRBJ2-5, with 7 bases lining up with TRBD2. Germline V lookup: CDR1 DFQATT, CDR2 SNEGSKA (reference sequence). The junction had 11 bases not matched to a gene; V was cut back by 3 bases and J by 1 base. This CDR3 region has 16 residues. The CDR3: CSARATPRTSQETQYF. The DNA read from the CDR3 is TGCAGTGCTAGGGCGACCCCCCGGACTAGCCAAGAGACC.

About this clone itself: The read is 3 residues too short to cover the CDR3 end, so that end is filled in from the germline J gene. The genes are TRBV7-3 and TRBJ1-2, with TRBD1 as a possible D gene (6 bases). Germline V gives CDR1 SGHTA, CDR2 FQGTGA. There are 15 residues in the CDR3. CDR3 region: CASSLGGGAADTYTF. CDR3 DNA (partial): TGTGCCAGCAGCTTAGGCGGGGGGGCGGCAGATACC.

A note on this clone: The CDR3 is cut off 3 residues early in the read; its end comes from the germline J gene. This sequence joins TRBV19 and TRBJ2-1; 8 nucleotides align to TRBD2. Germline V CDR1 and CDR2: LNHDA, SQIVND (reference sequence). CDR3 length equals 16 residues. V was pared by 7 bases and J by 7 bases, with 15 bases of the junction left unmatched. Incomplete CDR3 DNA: TGTGCCAGTAAGGGGACGTGGAAGCGGGGGATTAATGAG. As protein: CASKGTWKRGINE. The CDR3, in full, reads CASKGTWKRGINEQFF.

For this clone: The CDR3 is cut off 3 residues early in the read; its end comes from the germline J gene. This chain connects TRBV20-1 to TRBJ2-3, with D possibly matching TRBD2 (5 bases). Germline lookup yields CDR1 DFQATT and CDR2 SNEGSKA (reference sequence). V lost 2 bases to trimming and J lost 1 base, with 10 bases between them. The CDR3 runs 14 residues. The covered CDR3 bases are TGCAGTGCTAGAAGAGCGGAGGGCACAGATACG. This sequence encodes CSARRAEGTDT. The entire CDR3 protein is CSARRAEGTDTQYF.

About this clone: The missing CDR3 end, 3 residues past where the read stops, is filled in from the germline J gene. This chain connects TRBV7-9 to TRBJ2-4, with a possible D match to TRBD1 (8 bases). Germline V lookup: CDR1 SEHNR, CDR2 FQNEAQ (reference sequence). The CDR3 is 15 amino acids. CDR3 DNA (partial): TGTGCCAGCAGTTTTCCGACAGGGGAGGGTTATGGT. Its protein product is CASSFPTGEGYG. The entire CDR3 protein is CASSFPTGEGYGQYF.

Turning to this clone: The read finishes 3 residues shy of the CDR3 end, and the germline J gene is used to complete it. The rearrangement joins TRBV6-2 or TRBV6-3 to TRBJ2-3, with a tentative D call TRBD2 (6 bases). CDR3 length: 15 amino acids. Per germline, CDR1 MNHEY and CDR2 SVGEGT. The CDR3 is CASSYGGSRNQPQYF. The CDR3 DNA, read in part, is TGTGCCAGCAGTTACGGGGGGTCGCGCAATCAGCCG.

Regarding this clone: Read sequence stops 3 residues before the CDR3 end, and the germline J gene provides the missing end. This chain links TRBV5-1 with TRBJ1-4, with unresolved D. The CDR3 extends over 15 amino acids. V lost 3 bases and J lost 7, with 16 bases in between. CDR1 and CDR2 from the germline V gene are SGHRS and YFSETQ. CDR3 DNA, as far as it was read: TGCGCCAGCAGCTCCGCGAGGTCCCCGGGTGAAAAA. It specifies CASSSARSPGEK. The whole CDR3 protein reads CASSSARSPGEKLFF.

The chain's CDR3 is CASSPPGQWNTEAFF. The CDR3 bases that were read are TGTGCCAGCTCACCACCGGGACAGTGGAACACTGAA. The chain recombines TRBV18 with TRBJ1-1, with 7 bases that match TRBD1. The read ends 3 residues shy of where the CDR3 ends; the end is completed using the germline J gene. V dropped 0 bases and J dropped 1; count of bases not matched to a gene: 2. Germline values: CDR1 KGHSH, CDR2 LQKENI. The CDR3 is 15 amino acids.

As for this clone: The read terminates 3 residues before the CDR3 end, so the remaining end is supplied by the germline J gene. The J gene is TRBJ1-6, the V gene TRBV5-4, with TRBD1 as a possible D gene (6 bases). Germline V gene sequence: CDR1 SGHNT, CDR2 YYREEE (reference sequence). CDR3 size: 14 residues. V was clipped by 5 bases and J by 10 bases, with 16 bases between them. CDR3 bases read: TGTGCCAGCAGGCCGACAGGATCGGGGTCACCC. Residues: CASRPTGSGSP. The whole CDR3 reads CASRPTGSGSPLHF.

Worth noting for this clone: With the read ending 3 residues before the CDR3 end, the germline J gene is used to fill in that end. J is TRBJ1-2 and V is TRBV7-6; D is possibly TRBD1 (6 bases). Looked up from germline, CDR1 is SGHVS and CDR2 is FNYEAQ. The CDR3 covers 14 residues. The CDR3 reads CASSLAGDTDTYTF. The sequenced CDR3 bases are TGTGCCAGCAGCTTAGCGGGGGACACAGATACC.

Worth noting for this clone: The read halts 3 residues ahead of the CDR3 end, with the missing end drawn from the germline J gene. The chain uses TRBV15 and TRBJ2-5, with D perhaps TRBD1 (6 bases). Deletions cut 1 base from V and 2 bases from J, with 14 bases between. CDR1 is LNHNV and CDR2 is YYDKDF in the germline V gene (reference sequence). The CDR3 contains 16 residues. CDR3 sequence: CATSRGHRAEQETQYF. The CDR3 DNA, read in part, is TGTGCCACCAGCAGAGGGCACAGGGCGGAACAAGAGACC.

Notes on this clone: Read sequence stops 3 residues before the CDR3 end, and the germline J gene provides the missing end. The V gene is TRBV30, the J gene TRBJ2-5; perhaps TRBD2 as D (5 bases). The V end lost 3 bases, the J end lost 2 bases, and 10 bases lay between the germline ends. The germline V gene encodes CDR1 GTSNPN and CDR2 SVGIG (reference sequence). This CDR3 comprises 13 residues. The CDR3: CAWRWRAQETQYF. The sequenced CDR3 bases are TGTGCCTGGAGGTGGCGGGCGCAAGAGACC. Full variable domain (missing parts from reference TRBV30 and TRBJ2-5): SQTIHQWPATLVQPVGSPLSLECTVEGTSNPNLYWYRQAAGRGLQLLFYSVGIGQISSEVPQNLSASRPQDRQFILSSKKLLLSDSGFYLCAWRWRAQETQYFGPGTRLLVL.

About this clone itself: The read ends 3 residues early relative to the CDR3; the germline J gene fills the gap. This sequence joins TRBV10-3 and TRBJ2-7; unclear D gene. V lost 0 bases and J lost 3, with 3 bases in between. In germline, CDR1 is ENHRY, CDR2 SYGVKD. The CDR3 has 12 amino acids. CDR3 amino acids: CAISESYYEQYF. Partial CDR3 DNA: TGTGCCATCAGTGAGTCCTACTACGAG.

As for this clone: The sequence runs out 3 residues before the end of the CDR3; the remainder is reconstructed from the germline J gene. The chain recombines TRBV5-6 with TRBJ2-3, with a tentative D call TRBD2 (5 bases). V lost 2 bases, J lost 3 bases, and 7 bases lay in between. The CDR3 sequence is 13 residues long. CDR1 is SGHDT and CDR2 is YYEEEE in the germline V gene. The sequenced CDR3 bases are TGTGCCAGCAGCTTACCGGGGACAGATACG. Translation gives CASSLPGTDT. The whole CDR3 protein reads CASSLPGTDTQYF.

CDR3 residues: CASSVGGGAADTQYF. CDR3 DNA (partial): TGTGCCAGCAGCGTTGGAGGGGGGGCGGCAGATACG. The gene calls are TRBV9 and TRBJ2-3, with TRBD2 as a possible D gene (7 bases). The CDR3 goes on 3 residues after the read ends, and that part is filled in from the germline J gene. Trimming removed 2 bases from V and 4 bases from J, with 14 bases in between. In germline, CDR1 is SGDLS, CDR2 YYNGEE. This CDR3 spans 15 amino acids.

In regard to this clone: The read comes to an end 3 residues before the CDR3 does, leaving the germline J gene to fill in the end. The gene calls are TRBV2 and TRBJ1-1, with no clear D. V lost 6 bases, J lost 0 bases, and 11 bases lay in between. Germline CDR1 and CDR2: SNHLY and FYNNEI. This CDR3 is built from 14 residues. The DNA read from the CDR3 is TGTGCCAGCAGAGCCAGACACCTGAACACTGAA. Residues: CASRARHLNTE. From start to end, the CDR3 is CASRARHLNTEAFF.

The DNA read from the CDR3 is TGTGCCAGCAGCCACAGGGGGCGGAGTACTGAA. As protein: CASSHRGRSTE. In full, the CDR3 is CASSHRGRSTEAFF. The chain has TRBV7-9 and TRBJ1-1, with TRBD1 identical over 9 bases. Sequencing ends 3 residues short of the CDR3 end; the germline J gene provides the rest. The V gene end was trimmed by 5 bases and the J gene end by 5 bases; junction bases not matched to a gene: 6. The CDR3 is made up of 14 amino acids. Germline assignment: CDR1 SEHNR and CDR2 FQNEAQ (reference sequence). The full variable domain, in which reference TRBV7-9 and TRBJ1-1 provide the parts outside the CDR3, is DTGVSQNPRHKITKRGQNVTFRCDPISEHNRLYWYRQTLGQGPEFLTYFQNEAQLEKSRLLSDRFSAERPKGSFSTLEIQRTEQGDSAMYLCASSHRGRSTEAFFGQGTRLTVV.

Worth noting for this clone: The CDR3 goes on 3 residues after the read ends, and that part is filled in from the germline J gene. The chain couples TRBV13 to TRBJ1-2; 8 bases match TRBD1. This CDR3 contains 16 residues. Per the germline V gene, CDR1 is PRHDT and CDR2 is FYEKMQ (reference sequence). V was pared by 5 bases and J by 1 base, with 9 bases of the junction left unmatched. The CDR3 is CASSLTSGTGNYGYTF. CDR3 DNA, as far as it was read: TGTGCCAGCAGCCTTACCTCCGGGACAGGTAACTATGGC.

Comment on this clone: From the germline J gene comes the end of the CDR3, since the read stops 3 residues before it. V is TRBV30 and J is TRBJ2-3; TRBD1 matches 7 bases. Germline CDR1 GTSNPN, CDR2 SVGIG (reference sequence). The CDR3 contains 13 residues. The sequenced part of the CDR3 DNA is TGTGCCTGGAGTGCAGGGGGAAGTCAGCCG. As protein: CAWSAGGSQP. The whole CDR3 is CAWSAGGSQPQYF.

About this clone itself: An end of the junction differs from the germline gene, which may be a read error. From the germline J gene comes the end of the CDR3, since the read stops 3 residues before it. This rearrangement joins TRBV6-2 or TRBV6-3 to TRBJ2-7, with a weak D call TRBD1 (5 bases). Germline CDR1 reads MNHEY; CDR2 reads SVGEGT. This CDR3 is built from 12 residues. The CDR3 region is CASRYSTDEQYF. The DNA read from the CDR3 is TGTGCCAGCAGGTACTCGACAGACGAG.

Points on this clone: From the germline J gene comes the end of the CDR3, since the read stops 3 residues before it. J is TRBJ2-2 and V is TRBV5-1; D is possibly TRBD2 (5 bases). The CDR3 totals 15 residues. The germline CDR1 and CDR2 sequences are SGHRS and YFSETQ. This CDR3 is CASSPEAQTNEKLFF. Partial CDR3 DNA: TGCGCCAGCAGCCCGGAGGCTCAAACTAATGAAAAG. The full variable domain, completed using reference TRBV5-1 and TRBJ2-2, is KAGVTQTPRYLIKTRGQQVTLSCSPISGHRSVSWYQQTPGQGLQFLFEYFSETQRNKGNFPGRFSGRQFSNSRSEMNVSTLELGDSALYLCASSPEAQTNEKLFFGEGSRLTVL.

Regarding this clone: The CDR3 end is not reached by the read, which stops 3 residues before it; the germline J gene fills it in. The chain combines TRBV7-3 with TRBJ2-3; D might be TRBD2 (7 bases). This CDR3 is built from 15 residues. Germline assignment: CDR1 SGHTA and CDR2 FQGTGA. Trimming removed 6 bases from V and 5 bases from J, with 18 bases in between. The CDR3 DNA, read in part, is TGTGCCAGCAGTCATGGGGGGGGCAGTCTAGATACG. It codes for CASSHGGGSLDT. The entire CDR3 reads CASSHGGGSLDTQYF.

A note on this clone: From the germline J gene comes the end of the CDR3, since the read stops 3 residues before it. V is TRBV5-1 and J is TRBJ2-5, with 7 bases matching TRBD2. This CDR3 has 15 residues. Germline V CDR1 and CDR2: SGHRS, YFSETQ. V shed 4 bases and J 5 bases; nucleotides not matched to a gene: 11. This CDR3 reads CASSPPATSLETQYF. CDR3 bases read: TGCGCCAGCAGCCCACCCGCGACTAGCCTTGAGACC.

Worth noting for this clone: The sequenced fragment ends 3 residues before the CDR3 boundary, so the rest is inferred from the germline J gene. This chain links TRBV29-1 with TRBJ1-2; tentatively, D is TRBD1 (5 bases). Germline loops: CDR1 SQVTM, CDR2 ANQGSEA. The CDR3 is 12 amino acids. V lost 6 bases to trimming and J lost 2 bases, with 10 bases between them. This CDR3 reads CSVRQSNYGYTF. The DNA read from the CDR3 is TGCAGCGTGAGACAGTCAAACTATGGC.

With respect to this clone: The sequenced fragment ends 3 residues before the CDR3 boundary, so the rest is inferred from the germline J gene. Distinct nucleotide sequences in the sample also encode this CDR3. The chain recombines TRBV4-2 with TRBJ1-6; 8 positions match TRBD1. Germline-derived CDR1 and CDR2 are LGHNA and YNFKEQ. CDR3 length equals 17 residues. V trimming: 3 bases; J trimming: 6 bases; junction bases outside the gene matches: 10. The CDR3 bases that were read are TGTGCCAGCAGCCACGACTCCAGACAGGGGATTAATTCACCC. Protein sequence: CASSHDSRQGINSP. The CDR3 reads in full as CASSHDSRQGINSPLHF.

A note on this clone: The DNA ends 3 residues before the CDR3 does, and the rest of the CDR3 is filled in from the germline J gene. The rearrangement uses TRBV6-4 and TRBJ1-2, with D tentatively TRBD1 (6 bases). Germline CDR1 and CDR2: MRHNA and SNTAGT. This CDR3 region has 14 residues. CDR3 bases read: TGTGCCAGCAGTGTAGCGGGGGGCACAGATACC. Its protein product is CASSVAGGTDT. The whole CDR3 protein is CASSVAGGTDTYTF.

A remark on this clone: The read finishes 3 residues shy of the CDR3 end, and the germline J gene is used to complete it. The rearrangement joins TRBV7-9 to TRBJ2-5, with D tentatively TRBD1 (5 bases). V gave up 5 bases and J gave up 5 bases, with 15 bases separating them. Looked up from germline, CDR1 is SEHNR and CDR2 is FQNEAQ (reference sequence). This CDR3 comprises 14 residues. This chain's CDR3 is CASSPDIARETQYF. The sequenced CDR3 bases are TGTGCCAGCAGCCCGGACATCGCAAGGGAGACC.

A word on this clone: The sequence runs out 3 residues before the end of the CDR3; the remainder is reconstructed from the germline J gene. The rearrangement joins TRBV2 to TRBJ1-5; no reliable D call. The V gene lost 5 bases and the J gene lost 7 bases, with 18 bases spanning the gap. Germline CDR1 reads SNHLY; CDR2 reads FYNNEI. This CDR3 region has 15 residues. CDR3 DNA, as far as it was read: TGTGCCAGCAGTCCCGTAGGGTCCTCCCAGCAGCCC. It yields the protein CASSPVGSSQQP. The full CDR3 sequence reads CASSPVGSSQQPQHF.

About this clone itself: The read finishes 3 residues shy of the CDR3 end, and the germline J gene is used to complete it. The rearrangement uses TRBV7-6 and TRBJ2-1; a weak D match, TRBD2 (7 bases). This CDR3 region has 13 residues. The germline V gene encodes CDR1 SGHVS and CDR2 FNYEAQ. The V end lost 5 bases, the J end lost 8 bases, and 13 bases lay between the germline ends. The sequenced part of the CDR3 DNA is TGTGCCAGCAGCCCGGGGGGCCGAGATGAG. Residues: CASSPGGRDE. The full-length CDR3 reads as CASSPGGRDEQFF.